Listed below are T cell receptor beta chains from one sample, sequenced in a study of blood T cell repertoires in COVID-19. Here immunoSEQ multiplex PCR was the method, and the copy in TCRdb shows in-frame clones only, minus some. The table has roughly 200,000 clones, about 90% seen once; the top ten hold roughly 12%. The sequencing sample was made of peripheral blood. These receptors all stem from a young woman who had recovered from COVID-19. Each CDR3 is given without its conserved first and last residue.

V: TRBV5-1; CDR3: ASSPGDRVNYGYT
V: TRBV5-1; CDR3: ASSLEGQEVAF
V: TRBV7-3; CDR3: ASSSGQGVGNTIY
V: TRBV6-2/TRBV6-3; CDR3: ASSFPQGASEAF
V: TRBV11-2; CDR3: ASSLVGGVSYEQY
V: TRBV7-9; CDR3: ASSFGGQEPYGYT
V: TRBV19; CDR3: ASIPTDRGGIQPQH
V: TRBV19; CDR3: ASSMGLAGNEQF
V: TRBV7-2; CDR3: ASSSWTSSYEQY
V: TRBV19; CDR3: ASSTQGAPYTGELF
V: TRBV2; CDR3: ASSSSGGEQF
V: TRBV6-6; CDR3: ASSRTEGGNQPQH
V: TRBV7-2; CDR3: ASSLTQNYGYT
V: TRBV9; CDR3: ASSVDGRGDTQY
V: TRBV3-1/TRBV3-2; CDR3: ASSQDLGGHSYEQY
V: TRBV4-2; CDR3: ASSQEEGFVTDTQY
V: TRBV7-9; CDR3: ASSLAKQGLAQY
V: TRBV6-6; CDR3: ASSPGGIKYEQY
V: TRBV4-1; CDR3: ASSQGGRAFEQY
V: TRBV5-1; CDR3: ASGRDRVFTEAF
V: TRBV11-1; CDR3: ASTQQGTEAF
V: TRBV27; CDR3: ASSLGLAGSTDTQY
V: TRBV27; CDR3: ASSLSLGTSTYEQY
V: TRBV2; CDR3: ASKRLNTEAF
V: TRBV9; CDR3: ASSVSGTGNQPQH
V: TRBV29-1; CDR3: SVDMTGNTIY
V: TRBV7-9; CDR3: ASSSGGIYEQY
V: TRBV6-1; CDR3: ASSVASGRADSEQF
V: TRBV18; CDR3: ASSPYQVPSEGANVLT
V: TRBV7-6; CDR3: ASSLIASGGFGELF
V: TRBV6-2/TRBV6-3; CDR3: ASSYSGLAGNTGELF
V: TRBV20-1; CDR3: GKGRGTEAF
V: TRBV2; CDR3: ASSVLAGVSYEQY
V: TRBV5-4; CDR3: ASTLGQLTEAF
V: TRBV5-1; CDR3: ASSFGQGYTGELF